A single count supports the clone carrying this TCR beta chain. What it binds is not known. TCRdb's table, derived via immunoSEQ multiplex PCR, lists solely in-frame clones and lacks some. The sample has tens of thousands of clones; about 84% are singletons. This record comes from a study of OX40 agonist ivuxolimab in advanced cancers. General study findings and limits: Antigen specificity was not determined for the expanded peripheral T cells.

From germline, CDR1 is LGHNA and CDR2 YNFKEQ. The CDR3 consists of 17 residues. The V and J ends lost 0 bases and 5 bases respectively, with 16 bases between them. The chain links TRBV4-2 to TRBJ1-4; D is uncertain. The specimen was CD4+ or CD8+ T cells sorted from blood, collected in a trial of the OX40 agonist ivuxolimab. This receptor was identified in an adult with an advanced solid tumor such as melanoma, head and neck, liver or kidney cancer. CDR3 sequence: CASSQDGRVVGNEKLFF. Written as DNA, the CDR3 is TGTGCCAGCAGCCAAGATGGCCGTGTGGTCGGGAATGAAAAACTGTTTTTT.